Below, 10 T cell receptor beta chains from the same sample are listed, as sequenced in a study of OX40 agonist ivuxolimab in advanced cancers. Profiling relied on immunoSEQ multiplex PCR, and the TCRdb table lists in-frame clones only, not all of them. This sample carries tens of thousands of clones, about 88% of them seen once, and the ten largest clones take roughly 13%. The input for sequencing was CD4+ or CD8+ T cells sorted from blood, taken in a trial of the OX40 agonist ivuxolimab. The receptor source for this set is an adult with an advanced solid tumor such as melanoma, head and neck, liver or kidney cancer.

Note on this clone: In the same sample, other DNA sequences code for this CDR3. The rearrangement joins TRBV9 to TRBJ2-1; no definite D call. Germline assignment: CDR1 SGDLS and CDR2 YYNGEE. The germline V and J ends were trimmed by 0 bases and 0 bases, with 4 bases remaining between them. The CDR3 runs 14 residues. The CDR3 loop reads CASSVEGSYNEQFF. The DNA for the CDR3 is TGTGCCAGCAGCGTAGAAGGCTCCTACAATGAGCAGTTCTTC.

CDR3 nucleotides: TGTGCCAGCTCGATTCCGGGACAGGGGAATGAAAAACTGTTTTTT. Its translation: CASSIPGQGNEKLFF. The V gene is TRBV18, the J gene TRBJ1-4; 10 bases are shared with TRBD1. V shed 6 bases, J shed 5 bases, and the junction held 6 bases outside the gene matches. The CDR3 is 15 amino acids. From germline, CDR1 is KGHSH and CDR2 LQKENI.

The chain carries TRBV6-6 and TRBJ1-5; 8 bases agree with TRBD1. From germline, CDR1 is MNHNY and CDR2 SVGAGI (reference sequence). CDR3 length: 16 residues. V trimming: 2 bases; J trimming: 6 bases; junction bases outside the gene matches: 9. The CDR3 DNA reads as TGTGCCAGCAGTTACGGGGGGCAGGGGGCAAGTCAGCCCCAGCATTTT. As protein: CASSYGGQGASQPQHF.

The V gene is TRBV25-1, the J gene TRBJ2-7; D is uncertain. The CDR3 spans 11 residues. Between the trimmed V and J ends, which lost 4 bases and 5 bases, there was a span of 6 bases. The germline V gene has CDR1 MGHDK and CDR2 SYGVNS. CDR3 region: CASSVGHEQYF. In nucleotides, the CDR3 is TGTGCCAGCAGTGTGGGCCACGAGCAGTACTTC.

The J gene is TRBJ2-7, the V gene TRBV2; D is undetermined. The V and J ends lost 3 bases and 3 bases respectively, with 15 bases between them. This CDR3 comprises 15 residues. Germline-derived CDR1 and CDR2 are SNHLY and FYNNEI. Here the CDR3 DNA reads TGTGCCAGCAGTGAGGGCCCCCTGGCCCACTACGAGCAGTACTTC. Protein product: CASSEGPLAHYEQYF.

This clone was picked up a small number of times. The chain's CDR3 is CASSLLGGTDTQYF. As DNA, the CDR3 is TGTGCCAGCAGTTTACTGGGGGGCACAGATACGCAGTATTTT. V usage is TRBV27 and J usage is TRBJ2-3, with D perhaps assigned TRBD1 or TRBD2 (5 bases each). This CDR3 region has 14 residues. V was cut by 2 bases and J by 1 base, with 7 bases left in between. The germline gives CDR1 MNHEY, CDR2 SMNVEV (reference sequence).

The gene calls are TRBV11-2 and TRBJ2-7; D may correspond to TRBD1 or TRBD2 (5 bases each). Germline CDR1 reads SGHAT; CDR2 reads FQNNGV. The length of the CDR3 is 16 residues. The ends were cut back, 4 bases at V and 0 bases at J, with 16 bases in the middle. CDR3 region: CASSWPGQGYSYEQYF. As DNA, the CDR3 is TGTGCCAGCAGCTGGCCGGGGCAGGGCTACTCCTACGAGCAGTACTTC. Full variable domain (missing parts from reference TRBV11-2 and TRBJ2-7): EAGVAQSPRYKIIEKRQSVAFWCNPISGHATLYWYQQILGQGPKLLIQFQNNGVVDDSQLPKDRFSAERLKGVDSTLKIQPAKLEDSAVYLCASSWPGQGYSYEQYFGPGTRLTVT.

This clone was counted only a few times. The chain combines TRBV4-2 with TRBJ2-1; a weak D match, TRBD1 (6 bases). V was pared by 4 bases and J by 4 bases, with 11 bases between. This CDR3 is built from 14 residues. The germline V gene has CDR1 LGHNA and CDR2 YNFKEQ. The CDR3 DNA sequence: TGTGCCAGCAGCCCAGGGGCAGGTTACAATGAGCAGTTCTTC. Its translation is CASSPGAGYNEQFF.

The genes are TRBV7-9 and TRBJ2-7; 7 nucleotides agree with TRBD2. Germline lookup yields CDR1 SEHNR and CDR2 FQNEAQ (reference sequence). CDR3 size: 14 residues. Trimming removed 4 bases from V and 1 base from J; junction bases left unmatched: 4. CDR3 DNA: TGTGCCAGCAGCTGGCTAGCGGATTCCTACGAGCAGTACTTC. Translating it yields CASSWLADSYEQYF.

The chain is built from TRBV19 and TRBJ2-1; TRBD2 agrees at 9 bases. The J segment lost 4 bases and the V segment lost 5 bases, leaving 6 bases of the junction unmatched. The CDR3 contains 15 residues. Germline V lookup: CDR1 LNHDA, CDR2 SQIVND (reference sequence). This CDR3 is CASSVLSGGYNEQFF. The CDR3 region has the DNA TGTGCCAGTAGTGTCCTTAGCGGGGGATACAATGAGCAGTTCTTC.